The rows below give T cell receptor beta chains drawn from one sample of a study of cytomegalovirus exposure and HLA in healthy donors. Produced via immunoSEQ multiplex PCR; TCRdb's table is partial and in-frame only. This sample contains 200,000 or so clones. The sequencing sample was made of PBMCs. The origin of the receptors is a boy between 5 and 17 years old in good health and CMV-seronegative. The CDR3 runs from the conserved cysteine through the conserved F or W. Fields, in order: CDR3 protein, CDR3 DNA, D gene, J gene, V gene. The D gene is left open where the match is weak.

CDR3: CASSRTLGTGVEDEQYF; DNA: TGTGCCAGCAGCCGAACGTTAGGGACAGGGGTTGAAGACGAGCAGTACTTC; D: TRBD1; J: TRBJ2-7; V: TRBV7-6
CDR3: CASSPDRGPTGELFF; DNA: TGTGCCAGCAGCCCAGACAGGGGTCCGACCGGGGAGCTGTTTTTT; D: TRBD1; J: TRBJ2-2; V: TRBV7-9
CDR3: CASSHRDSSYNEQFF; DNA: TGTGCCAGCAGCCACCGGGACAGTTCCTACAATGAGCAGTTCTTC; D: TRBD1; J: TRBJ2-1; V: TRBV7-3
CDR3: CASRDSGVVHGYTF; DNA: TGTGCCAGCAGGGATTCCGGGGTCGTCCATGGCTACACCTTC; D: .; J: TRBJ1-2; V: TRBV2
CDR3: CASSRTGQENTEAFF; DNA: TGCGCCAGCAGCCGCACGGGACAAGAGAACACTGAAGCTTTCTTT; D: .; J: TRBJ1-1; V: TRBV5-1
CDR3: CASSMQGDYEQYF; DNA: TGTGCCAGTAGTATGCAGGGGGACTACGAGCAGTACTTC; D: TRBD1; J: TRBJ2-7; V: TRBV19
CDR3: CASSFTGGTTGELFF; DNA: TGCGCCAGCAGCTTTACAGGGGGCACCACCGGGGAGCTGTTTTTT; D: TRBD1; J: TRBJ2-2; V: TRBV5-1
CDR3: CATRQGGETQYF; DNA: TGTGCCACCAGACAGGGGGGAGAGACCCAGTACTTC; D: TRBD1; J: TRBJ2-5; V: TRBV11-1
CDR3: CASRNRLAGDLNEQFF; DNA: TGTGCCAGCAGGAACCGACTAGCGGGGGACCTCAATGAGCAGTTCTTC; D: TRBD2; J: TRBJ2-1; V: TRBV2
CDR3: CASSLLQGMETQYF; DNA: TGTGCCAGCAGCTTACTACAGGGTATGGAGACCCAGTACTTC; D: .; J: TRBJ2-5; V: TRBV7-6
CDR3: CASNWDREESPLHF; DNA: TGTGCCAGCAACTGGGACAGGGAGGAATCACCCCTCCACTTT; D: TRBD1; J: TRBJ1-6; V: TRBV28
CDR3: CSARGGSYNEQFF; DNA: TGCAGCGCGCGGGGGGGGTCCTACAATGAGCAGTTCTTC; D: TRBD2; J: TRBJ2-1; V: TRBV29-1
CDR3: CASSFGRGGEQPQHF; DNA: TGTGCCAGCAGCTTCGGCAGGGGAGGGGAACAGCCCCAGCATTTT; D: .; J: TRBJ1-5; V: TRBV7-8
CDR3: CASSLNRRTGTGLTDTQYF; DNA: TGTGCCAGCAGCTTAAATAGAAGGACAGGGACAGGGTTGACAGATACGCAGTATTTT; D: TRBD1; J: TRBJ2-3; V: TRBV7-3
CDR3: CASSFRQGWNTEAFF; DNA: TGTGCCAGCAGTTTCCGACAGGGCTGGAACACTGAAGCTTTCTTT; D: TRBD1; J: TRBJ1-1; V: TRBV27
CDR3: CASSEFRTGDTEAFF; DNA: TGTGCCAGCAGTGAATTCCGAACAGGGGACACTGAAGCTTTCTTT; D: TRBD1; J: TRBJ1-1; V: TRBV25-1
CDR3: CSVDRGPGDEQYF; DNA: TGCAGCGTGGACAGGGGGCCCGGCGACGAGCAGTACTTC; D: TRBD1; J: TRBJ2-7; V: TRBV29-1
CDR3: CASSFGTSFYNEQFF; DNA: TGTGCCAGCAGTTTCGGGACTAGCTTCTACAATGAGCAGTTCTTC; D: TRBD2; J: TRBJ2-1; V: TRBV28
CDR3: CASSNGGNYGYTF; DNA: TGTGCCAGCAGCAACGGGGGTAACTATGGCTACACCTTC; D: .; J: TRBJ1-2; V: TRBV7-9
CDR3: CASKITGGNQPQHF; DNA: TGTGCCAGCAAAATAACAGGGGGGAATCAGCCCCAGCATTTT; D: TRBD1; J: TRBJ1-5; V: TRBV6-5
CDR3: CASSVVGGTGNTIYF; DNA: TGTGCCAGCAGCGTAGTCGGAGGGACTGGAAACACCATATATTTT; D: .; J: TRBJ1-3; V: TRBV9
CDR3: CASTNEASSGNTIYF; DNA: TGTGCCAGCACCAACGAAGCGAGCTCTGGAAACACCATATATTTT; D: .; J: TRBJ1-3; V: TRBV2
CDR3: CASSSAGGKDTQYF; DNA: TGTGCCAGCAGCTCAGCGGGGGGCAAAGATACGCAGTATTTT; D: TRBD2; J: TRBJ2-3; V: TRBV5-4
CDR3: CASSKRQALTDTQYF; DNA: TGTGCCAGTAGTAAACGACAGGCCCTAACAGATACGCAGTATTTT; D: .; J: TRBJ2-3; V: TRBV19
CDR3: CASMGLNSPLHF; DNA: TGTGCCAGCATGGGACTAAATTCACCCCTCCACTTT; D: .; J: TRBJ1-6; V: TRBV6-5
CDR3: CSVGLTGEKIYGYTF; DNA: TGCAGCGTTGGCCTTACAGGGGAAAAAATTTATGGCTACACCTTC; D: TRBD1; J: TRBJ1-2; V: TRBV29-1